This entry lists 20 T cell receptor beta chains sequenced from one sample in a study of cytomegalovirus exposure and HLA in healthy donors. The PCR used 60 Vbeta and 13 Jbeta primers. The table came from immunoSEQ multiplex PCR; TCRdb's copy has only in-frame clones and leaves some out. The sample consists of about 130,000 clones, more than 9.5% of them appearing once. Sequencing was performed on PBMCs. Receptor source: a man aged 50-60 years in good health and CMV-seronegative.

The gene calls are TRBV14 and TRBJ1-1; TRBD1 is a possible D gene (5 bases). Looked up from germline, CDR1 is SGHDN and CDR2 is FVKESK. V lost 0 bases to trimming and J lost 3 bases, with 26 bases between them. The CDR3 runs to 20 residues. The CDR3 region has the DNA TGTGCCAGCAGCCAAGATTCTAGACGGGGCCGGGAGGTTTGGCACACTGAAGCTTTCTTT. Its protein product is CASSQDSRRGREVWHTEAFF.

V and J are TRBV28 and TRBJ1-4; D possibly corresponds to TRBD1 (5 bases). CDR3 length: 14 residues. The germline V and J ends were trimmed by 6 bases and 7 bases, with 15 bases remaining between them. CDR1 is MDHEN, CDR2 SYDVKM, per germline. The CDR3 DNA reads TGTGCCAGCAGCGACAGTAGCATCAGTGAAAAACTGTTTTTT. This translates into CASSDSSISEKLFF.

The chain employs TRBV6-4 and TRBJ1-5; D unresolved. The CDR3 extends over 14 amino acids. The V end lost 3 bases, the J end lost 0 bases, and 6 bases lay between the germline ends. Germline values: CDR1 MRHNA, CDR2 SNTAGT. The CDR3 DNA is TGTGCCAGCAGTGAAGAGTTTAGCAATCAGCCCCAGCATTTT. This codes for CASSEEFSNQPQHF.

V and J are TRBV4-1 and TRBJ1-2; 7 bases fit TRBD1. Germline V gene sequence: CDR1 MGHRA, CDR2 YSYEKL. The V and J ends lost 3 bases and 7 bases, in that order; junction bases with no gene match: 11. The CDR3 has 15 amino acids. This CDR3 reads CASSQPDRVSGGYTF. The CDR3 DNA is TGCGCCAGCAGCCAGCCTGACAGGGTGAGTGGTGGCTACACCTTC.

This clone was detected only a few times. The rearrangement joins TRBV6-5 to TRBJ1-5; 7 bases are shared with TRBD1. Germline V CDR1 and CDR2: MNHEY, SVGAGI. V lost 6 bases, J lost 3 bases, and 8 bases stayed unmatched. The CDR3 has 15 residues. CDR3 bases: TGTGCCAGCAGCTCCGACAGGGCACACAATCAGCCCCAGCATTTT. This sequence encodes CASSSDRAHNQPQHF.

This clone was counted only a few times. The genes are TRBV5-4 and TRBJ2-2; 7 bases are shared with TRBD1. From germline, CDR1 is SGHNT and CDR2 YYREEE (reference sequence). CDR3 length: 13 residues. Trimming at V came to 5 bases and at J to 5 bases, leaving 3 bases not matched to a gene. The CDR3 coding sequence is TGTGCCAGCAGTTTGACAGGGACCGGGGAGCTGTTTTTT. Its translation: CASSLTGTGELFF.

This clone showed up many times. The gene calls are TRBV5-4 and TRBJ2-5; D possibly corresponds to TRBD2 (6 bases). In germline, CDR1 is SGHNT, CDR2 YYREEE (reference sequence). The V gene lost 0 bases and the J gene lost 5 bases, with 11 bases spanning the gap. The CDR3 is made up of 14 amino acids. DNA of the CDR3: TGTGCCAGCAGCTTGGAGGTCGGGGGTGAGACCCAGTACTTC. It encodes CASSLEVGGETQYF.

The V gene is TRBV30, the J gene TRBJ1-1; D is perhaps TRBD1 (6 bases). Germline lookup yields CDR1 GTSNPN and CDR2 SVGIG (reference sequence). The CDR3 is made up of 14 amino acids. Trimming removed 3 bases at V and 6 bases at J, with 17 bases between. CDR3: CAWRGPTGISEAFF. DNA of the CDR3: TGTGCCTGGAGGGGCCCGACAGGCATTTCTGAAGCTTTCTTT.

J is TRBJ2-3 and V is TRBV6-5; D not resolved. The ends were cut back, 6 bases at V and 6 bases at J, with 16 bases in the middle. The germline V gene encodes CDR1 MNHEY and CDR2 SVGAGI. This CDR3 comprises 14 residues. The CDR3 here is CASRPMVTGDTQYF. In nucleotides, the CDR3 is TGTGCCAGCAGACCTATGGTGACCGGGGATACGCAGTATTTT.

This clone was counted only a few times. The rearrangement joins TRBV29-1 to TRBJ1-2, with 12 bases matching TRBD1. The CDR3 is 16 residues long. V lost 6 bases to trimming and J lost 4 bases; unmatched junction nucleotides: 12. Looked up from germline, CDR1 is SQVTM and CDR2 is ANQGSEA. In nucleotides, the CDR3 is TGCAGCGTGCCTCGGGGACAGGGGGCCGATGGCTATGGCTACACCTTC. It encodes CSVPRGQGADGYGYTF.

Concerning this clone: The identical CDR3 is also encoded by other nucleotide sequences in the sample. The chain links TRBV2 to TRBJ1-1, with TRBD1 as a possible D gene (5 bases). Germline V gene sequence: CDR1 SNHLY, CDR2 FYNNEI. V was trimmed by 2 bases and J by 1 base, leaving 8 bases between them. The CDR3 sequence is 14 residues long. The CDR3 coding sequence is TGTGCCAGCAGTGAAAGAAGGGGGAACACTGAAGCTTTCTTT. Its protein is CASSERRGNTEAFF.

The chain links TRBV28 to TRBJ1-1, with 7 bases fitting TRBD1. V was clipped by 4 bases and J by 7 bases; unmatched bases: 3. The germline V gene has CDR1 MDHEN and CDR2 SYDVKM. This CDR3 has 12 amino acids. The DNA for the CDR3 is TGTGCCAGCAGTTCGGACAGGCGTGAAGCTTTCTTT. Amino acids: CASSSDRREAFF.

In DNA form, the CDR3 reads TGCGCCAGCAGCCTTCAGGTTCGGGAGACCCAGTACTTC. It encodes CASSLQVRETQYF. The chain employs TRBV5-1 and TRBJ2-5; no reliable D call. Germline CDR1 is SGHRS and CDR2 is YFSETQ. The CDR3 runs 13 residues. The V end was cut by 4 bases, the J end by 5 bases, with 12 bases between.

This clone has only a few counts. The rearrangement uses TRBV2 and TRBJ1-3; no definite D call. The CDR3 extends over 14 amino acids. Germline CDR1 reads SNHLY; CDR2 reads FYNNEI. The V end lost 1 base, the J end lost 1 base, and 5 bases lay between the germline ends. The CDR3 loop is CASSEVRSGNTIYF. The CDR3, as DNA: TGTGCCAGCAGTGAAGTCAGATCTGGAAACACCATATATTTT.

This clone was picked up a small number of times. This chain joins TRBV7-9 and TRBJ2-7; a weak D match, TRBD2 (6 bases). The germline V gene has CDR1 SEHNR and CDR2 FQNEAQ (reference sequence). Trimming took off 4 bases at V and 2 bases at J, with 27 bases between the two ends. The CDR3 length is 19 residues. The CDR3 here is CASSSPLGTQRAVTYEQYF. The CDR3 nucleotides read TGTGCCAGCAGCTCACCCCTCGGTACCCAGCGGGCGGTAACCTACGAGCAGTACTTC.

The chain joins TRBV2 to TRBJ2-5; TRBD2 is a possible D gene (6 bases). CDR1 and CDR2 (germline): SNHLY, FYNNEI. The V and J ends lost 8 bases and 5 bases respectively, with 15 bases between them. CDR3 length: 13 residues. As DNA, the CDR3 is TGTGCCAGCCGAATGACTGGGGGGGAGACCCAGTACTTC. Protein product: CASRMTGGETQYF.

This clone has a handful of counts. The rearrangement joins TRBV9 to TRBJ1-1; D perhaps matches TRBD1 (6 bases). CDR3 size: 14 residues. The germline CDR1 and CDR2 sequences are SGDLS and YYNGEE. The V and J ends lost 2 bases and 0 bases respectively, with 8 bases between them. Here the CDR3 DNA reads TGTGCCAGCAGCGTTAGGACAGTGAACACTGAAGCTTTCTTT. Translated: CASSVRTVNTEAFF. The entire variable domain, with the rest obtained from reference TRBV9 and TRBJ1-1, is as follows: DSGVTQTPKHLITATGQRVTLRCSPRSGDLSVYWYQQSLDQGLQFLIQYYNGEERAKGNILERFSAQQFPDLHSELNLSSLELGDSALYFCASSVRTVNTEAFFGQGTRLTVV.

This clone occurred a few times. The chain uses TRBV9 and TRBJ1-2; 11 nucleotides match TRBD1. The germline V gene encodes CDR1 SGDLS and CDR2 YYNGEE. The V and J ends lost 0 bases and 8 bases, in that order; junction bases with no gene match: 15. The CDR3 is made up of 18 amino acids. CDR3 amino acids: CASSVAGQGAQGLEGYTF. The CDR3 DNA reads TGTGCCAGCAGCGTAGCCGGACAGGGGGCGCAGGGGTTGGAGGGCTACACCTTC.

The J gene is TRBJ1-2, the V gene TRBV30; tentative D call: TRBD1 (6 bases). Germline V gives CDR1 GTSNPN, CDR2 SVGIG (reference sequence). V was pared by 1 base and J by 7 bases, with 16 bases between. The CDR3 spans 14 residues. CDR3 amino acids: CAWSEPGDRVGYTF. Written as DNA, the CDR3 is TGTGCCTGGAGTGAACCAGGGGACCGGGTTGGCTACACCTTC.

This chain connects TRBV28 to TRBJ2-3; TRBD2 might be the D (6 bases). Germline V gene data show CDR1 as MDHEN and CDR2 as SYDVKM. V was clipped by 5 bases and J by 0 bases, with 18 bases between them. The length of the CDR3 is 17 residues. As DNA, the CDR3 is TGTGCCAGCAGTGGGCCAGGCGGGGCATCTAGCACAGATACGCAGTATTTT. This sequence encodes CASSGPGGASSTDTQYF.